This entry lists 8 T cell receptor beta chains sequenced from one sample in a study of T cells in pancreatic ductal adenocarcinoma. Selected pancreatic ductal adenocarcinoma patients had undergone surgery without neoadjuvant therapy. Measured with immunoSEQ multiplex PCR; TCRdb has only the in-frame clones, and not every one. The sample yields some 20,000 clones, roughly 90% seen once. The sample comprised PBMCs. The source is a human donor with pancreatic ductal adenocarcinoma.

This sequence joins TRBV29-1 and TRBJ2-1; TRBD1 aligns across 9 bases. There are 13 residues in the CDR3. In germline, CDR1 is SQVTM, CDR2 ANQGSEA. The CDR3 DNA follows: TGCAGTGCACAGGGGGCGGGTTACAATGAGCAGTTCTTC. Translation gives CSAQGAGYNEQFF.

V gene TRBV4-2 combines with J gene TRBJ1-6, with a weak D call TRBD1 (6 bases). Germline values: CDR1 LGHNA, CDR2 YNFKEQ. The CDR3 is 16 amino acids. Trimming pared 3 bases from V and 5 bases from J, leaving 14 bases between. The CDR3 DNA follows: TGTGCCAGCAGCCATACAGGGCGTCGCAATAATTCACCCCTCCACTTT. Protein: CASSHTGRRNNSPLHF.

The DNA of the CDR3 is TGTGCCAGCAGCTTAGGGGCCCGGGGGGAGACCCAGTACTTC. This translates into CASSLGARGETQYF. The gene calls are TRBV13 and TRBJ2-5; perhaps TRBD2 as D (6 bases). V was trimmed by 0 bases and J by 5 bases, leaving 10 bases between them. The CDR3 totals 14 residues. The germline V gene has CDR1 PRHDT and CDR2 FYEKMQ (reference sequence).

The chain's CDR3 is CASARGTGGTGELFF. DNA of the CDR3: TGTGCCAGCGCCCGTGGGACAGGGGGCACCGGGGAGCTGTTTTTT. This chain joins TRBV27 and TRBJ2-2; 11 nucleotides align to TRBD1. The CDR3 runs to 15 residues. Germline V gene data show CDR1 as MNHEY and CDR2 as SMNVEV (reference sequence). Trimming at V came to 8 bases and at J to 4 bases, leaving 6 bases not matched to a gene.

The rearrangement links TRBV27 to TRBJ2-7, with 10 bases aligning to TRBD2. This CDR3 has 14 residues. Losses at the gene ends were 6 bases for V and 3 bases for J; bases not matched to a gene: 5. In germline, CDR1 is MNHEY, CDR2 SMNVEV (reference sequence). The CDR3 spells CASSTTSGRYEQYF. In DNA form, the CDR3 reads TGTGCCAGCAGCACGACTAGCGGGCGCTACGAGCAGTACTTC.

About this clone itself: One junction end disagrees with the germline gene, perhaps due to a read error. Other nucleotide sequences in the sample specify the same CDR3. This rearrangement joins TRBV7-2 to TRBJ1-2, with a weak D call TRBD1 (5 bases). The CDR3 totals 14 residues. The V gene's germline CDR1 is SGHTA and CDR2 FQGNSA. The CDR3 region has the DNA TGTGCCAGCACCCTCAGGCCCGGGGACTATGGTTACACCTTC. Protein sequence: CASTLRPGDYGYTF.

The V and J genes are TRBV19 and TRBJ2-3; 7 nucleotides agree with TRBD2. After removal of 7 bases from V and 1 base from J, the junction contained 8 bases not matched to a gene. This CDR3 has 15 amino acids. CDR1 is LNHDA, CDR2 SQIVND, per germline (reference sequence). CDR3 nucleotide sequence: TGTGCCAGTACCCCCGTTCGGGGGGGCACAGATACGCAGTATTTT. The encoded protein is CASTPVRGGTDTQYF.

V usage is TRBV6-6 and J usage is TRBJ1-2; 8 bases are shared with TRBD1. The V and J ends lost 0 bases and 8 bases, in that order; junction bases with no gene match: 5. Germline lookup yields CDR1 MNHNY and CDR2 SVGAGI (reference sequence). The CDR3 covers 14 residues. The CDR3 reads CASSYSTGAGGYTF. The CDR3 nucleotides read TGTGCCAGCAGTTACTCGACAGGGGCAGGGGGCTACACCTTC.